The 3 T cell receptor beta chains listed next were all sequenced from one sample in a study of naive and memory T cell subsets. Reverse transcription of blood and skin TCR RNA was primed at alpha and beta constant regions. TCRdb called the 5' RACE reads again in MiXCR, with one record for every CDR3 protein. The table has roughly 26,000 distinct CDR3 sequences, roughly 23% seen once. RNA was extracted from around 2.5 ml of whole blood of healthy adults. These receptors were obtained from a female donor in good health.

The chain combines TRBV29-1 with TRBJ2-7; D not certain. CDR3 length equals 12 residues. The ends were cut back, 4 bases at V and 0 bases at J, with 7 bases in the middle. Germline V gene lookup returns CDR1 SQVTM and CDR2 ANQGSEA. The CDR3 coding sequence is TGCAGCGTTGTTTCAGTCTCCTACGAGCAGTACTTC. Translated: CSVVSVSYEQYF.

The sample holds a few counts of this clonotype. The chain combines TRBV29-1 with TRBJ2-3; D remains unclear. Germline values: CDR1 SQVTM, CDR2 ANQGSEA. V lost 1 base, J lost 4 bases, and 9 bases lay in between. This CDR3 spans 13 amino acids. CDR3: CSVEGPPADTQYF. The CDR3 region has the DNA TGCAGCGTTGAAGGACCGCCAGCAGATACGCAGTATTTT.

The rearrangement links TRBV29-1 to TRBJ2-1; no definite D call. Germline V gene lookup returns CDR1 SQVTM and CDR2 ANQGSEA. The CDR3 is made up of 11 amino acids. V was pared by 2 bases and J by 8 bases, with 7 bases between. CDR3 DNA: TGCAGCGTTGAACATGTCCATGAGCAGTTCTTC. Its protein is CSVEHVHEQFF.